The rows below give T cell receptor beta chains drawn from one sample of a study of blood T cell repertoires in COVID-19. TCRdb's table, derived via immunoSEQ multiplex PCR, lists solely in-frame clones and lacks some. The sample shows 80,000 to 130,000 clones, more than 90% of them seen only once. Material: peripheral blood. The receptors were gathered from a man between 65 and 79 years old with acute or convalescent COVID-19. Each CDR3 is given with its conserved first and last residue. The D gene is left open where the match is weak. Some rows mark clone size as missing; the rest say once, few, many or name a class of expanded clone.

clone size,D gene,V gene,J gene,CDR3 DNA,CDR3 protein
NA,TRBD1,TRBV7-2,TRBJ1-2,TGTGCCAGCAGACGGGGACAGATATATGGCTACACCTTC,CASRRGQIYGYTF
medium-sized,NA,TRBV27,TRBJ2-7,TGTGCCAGCAGTTTACAACAGGGGGGGACCTACGAGCAGTACTTC,CASSLQQGGTYEQYF
NA,NA,TRBV11-2,TRBJ1-4,TGTGCCAGCAGCGGAGGGATAAATGAAAAACTGTTTTTT,CASSGGINEKLFF
NA,NA,TRBV19,TRBJ1-5,TGTGCCAGTAACAAGGACAGCTTCAATCAGCCCCAGCATTTT,CASNKDSFNQPQHF
NA,TRBD1,TRBV27,TRBJ2-7,TGTGCTTCGAAACAGGGGAAAGCCTACGAGCAGTACTTC,CASKQGKAYEQYF
NA,NA,TRBV6-6,TRBJ2-5,TGTGCCAGCAGTTATATCAGTACCCAAGAGACCCAGTACTTC,CASSYISTQETQYF
NA,NA,TRBV7-9,TRBJ1-2,TGTGCCAGCAAATGGGGGGAACAAGGCTATGGCTACACCTTC,CASKWGEQGYGYTF
NA,TRBD1,TRBV7-9,TRBJ1-2,TGTGCCAGCAGCTTAGAACAGGGGGCCTATGGCTACACCTTC,CASSLEQGAYGYTF
NA,NA,TRBV28,TRBJ2-7,TGTGCCAGCAGTTTAGGGCAGGTTGGCCCCTACGAGCAGTACTTC,CASSLGQVGPYEQYF
NA,NA,TRBV11-2,TRBJ2-1,TGTGCCAGCAGCAACCCAGGGTGGAATGAGCAGTTCTTC,CASSNPGWNEQFF
NA,NA,TRBV5-1,TRBJ2-2,TGCGCCAGCAGCTTGGCTGCCGGGTTTACCGGGGAGCTGTTTTTT,CASSLAAGFTGELFF
NA,NA,TRBV12-3/TRBV12-4,TRBJ1-1,TGTGCCAGCAGTTTTCCCGGGAGGGCTGAAGCTTTCTTT,CASSFPGRAEAFF
NA,TRBD1,TRBV9,TRBJ2-7,TGTGCCAGCAGCGTAGGGGGACAGGGGGACGCCTACGAGCAGTACTTC,CASSVGGQGDAYEQYF
NA,TRBD1,TRBV29-1,TRBJ2-7,TGCAGCGTTCAGCAGGGGGCCTACGAGCAGTACTTC,CSVQQGAYEQYF
NA,NA,TRBV28,TRBJ2-1,TGTGCCAGCAGCCGACCGCAGGGGCCGTACAATGAGCAGTTCTTC,CASSRPQGPYNEQFF
few,NA,TRBV2,TRBJ2-1,TGTGCCAGTGGCGGAAACTCCTACAATGAGCAGTTCTTC,CASGGNSYNEQFF
NA,NA,TRBV15,TRBJ1-3,TGTGCCACCAGCAGAGGACACGGTGTCTCTGGAAACACCATATATTTT,CATSRGHGVSGNTIYF
NA,NA,TRBV29-1,TRBJ2-1,TGCAGCTCAGGGGGAGGTTTGGACAATGAGCAGTTCTTC,CSSGGGLDNEQFF
NA,NA,TRBV13,TRBJ1-3,TGTGCCAGCAGCTATGTGACAGGAGATAGCTCTGGAAACACCATATATTTT,CASSYVTGDSSGNTIYF
NA,NA,TRBV15,TRBJ1-3,TGTGCCACTACAGCTTCGTTGTACTCTGGAAACACCATATATTTT,CATTASLYSGNTIYF
NA,NA,TRBV10-3,TRBJ2-3,TGTGCCATCGCGCCGTCGGAGCTGAGCACAGATACGCAGTATTTT,CAIAPSELSTDTQYF
NA,NA,TRBV14,TRBJ1-2,TGTGCCAGCAGTCGGACAGCCAACTATGGCTACACCTTC,CASSRTANYGYTF
NA,TRBD2,TRBV7-3,TRBJ2-2,TGTGCCAGCAGCCCCCGACTAGCGGGAGGAGCCGGGGAGCTGTTTTTT,CASSPRLAGGAGELFF
NA,TRBD2,TRBV9,TRBJ2-7,TGTGCCAGCAGCCCTCACTTAGCGGGAGCCCCCCACGAGCAGTACTTC,CASSPHLAGAPHEQYF
NA,TRBD1,TRBV11-3,TRBJ1-4,TGTGCCAGCAGCCTCCCCGTGACAGGGAATGAAAAACTGTTTTTT,CASSLPVTGNEKLFF
once,TRBD2,TRBV14,TRBJ2-5,TGTGCCAGCAGCGAGGCTAGCGGGGGCCAAGAGACCCAGTACTTC,CASSEASGGQETQYF
NA,TRBD1,TRBV19,TRBJ1-5,TGTGCCAGTAGAGAGACAGGGGAGGGCAATCAGCCCCAGCATTTT,CASRETGEGNQPQHF
once,TRBD1,TRBV29-1,TRBJ1-3,TGCAGCGTTGAAATGGGGACAGCAAGAAACACCATATATTTT,CSVEMGTARNTIYF
NA,NA,TRBV18,TRBJ2-5,TGTGCCAGCTCACTCCTAGCTTCCCAAGAGACCCAGTACTTC,CASSLLASQETQYF
NA,TRBD1,TRBV7-9,TRBJ2-7,TGTGCCAGCAGCCCCGGGACAGGGAAAATATACGAGCAGTACTTC,CASSPGTGKIYEQYF
NA,NA,TRBV18,TRBJ2-1,TGTGCCAGCTCACCACCGCGGGGCGGGGCAGACAATGAGCAGTTCTTC,CASSPPRGGADNEQFF
NA,NA,TRBV18,TRBJ1-2,TGTGCCAGCACAACCCAGGCCTACTATGGCTACACCTTC,CASTTQAYYGYTF
NA,NA,TRBV7-6,TRBJ2-2,TGTGCCAGCAGCTTACAGGGTAACACCGGGGAGCTGTTTTTT,CASSLQGNTGELFF
NA,TRBD1,TRBV18,TRBJ2-1,TGTGCCAGCTCACCAGGGGGACAGCAAAATGAGCAGTTCTTC,CASSPGGQQNEQFF
NA,TRBD1,TRBV10-3,TRBJ2-7,TGTGCCATCAGTGAGCCCGGGACAGGGGCGTCCTACGAGCAGTACTTC,CAISEPGTGASYEQYF
NA,TRBD2,TRBV28,TRBJ2-7,TGTGCCAGCGCCCAAACTAGCGGGAGGCCGTCCTACGAGCAGTACTTC,CASAQTSGRPSYEQYF
NA,NA,TRBV5-1,TRBJ2-7,TGCGCCAGCACCTTGGGGGCCGGCTACGAGCAGTACTTC,CASTLGAGYEQYF